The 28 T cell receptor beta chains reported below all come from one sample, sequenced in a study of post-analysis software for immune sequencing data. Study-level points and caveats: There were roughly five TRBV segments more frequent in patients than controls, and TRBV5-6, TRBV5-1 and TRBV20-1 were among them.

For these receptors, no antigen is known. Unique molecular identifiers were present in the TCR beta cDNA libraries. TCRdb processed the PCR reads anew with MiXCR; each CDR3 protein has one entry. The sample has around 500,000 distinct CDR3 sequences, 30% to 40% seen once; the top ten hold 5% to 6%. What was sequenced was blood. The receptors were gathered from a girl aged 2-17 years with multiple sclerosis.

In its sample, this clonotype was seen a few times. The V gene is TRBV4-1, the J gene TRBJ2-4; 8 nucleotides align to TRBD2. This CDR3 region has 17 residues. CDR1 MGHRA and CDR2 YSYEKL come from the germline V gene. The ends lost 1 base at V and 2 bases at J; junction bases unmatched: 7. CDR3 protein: CASSQGFQRGTKNIQYF. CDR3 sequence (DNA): TGCGCCAGCAGCCAAGGTTTCCAGCGGGGGACCAAAAACATTCAGTACTTC.

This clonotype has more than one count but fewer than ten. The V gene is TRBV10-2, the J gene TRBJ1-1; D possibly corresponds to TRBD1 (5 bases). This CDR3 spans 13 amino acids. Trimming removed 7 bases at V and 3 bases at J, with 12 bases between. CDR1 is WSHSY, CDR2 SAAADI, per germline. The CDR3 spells CASTQTGDTEAFF. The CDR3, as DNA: TGCGCCAGCACCCAAACAGGTGACACTGAAGCTTTCTTT.

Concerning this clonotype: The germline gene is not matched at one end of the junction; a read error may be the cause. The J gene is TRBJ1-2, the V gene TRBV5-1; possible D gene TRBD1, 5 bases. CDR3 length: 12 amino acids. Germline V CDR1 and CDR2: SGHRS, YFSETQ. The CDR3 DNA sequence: TGCGCCAGCAGAGCAGGGACTTATGGCTGCACCTTC. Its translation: CASRAGTYGCTF.

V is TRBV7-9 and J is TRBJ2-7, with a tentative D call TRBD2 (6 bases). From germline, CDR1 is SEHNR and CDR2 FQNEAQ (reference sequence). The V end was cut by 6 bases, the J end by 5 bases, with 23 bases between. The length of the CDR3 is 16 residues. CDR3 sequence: CASSLSGHERRHEQYF. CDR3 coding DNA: TGTGCCAGCAGTTTGAGCGGGCATGAGCGAAGGCACGAGCAGTACTTC.

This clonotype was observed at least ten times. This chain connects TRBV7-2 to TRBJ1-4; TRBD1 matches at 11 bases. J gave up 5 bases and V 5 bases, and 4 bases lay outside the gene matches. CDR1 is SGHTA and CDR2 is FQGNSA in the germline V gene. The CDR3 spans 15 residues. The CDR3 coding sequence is TGTGCCAGCAGCCCCCGGACAGGGGGCAATGAAAAACTGTTTTTT. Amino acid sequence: CASSPRTGGNEKLFF.

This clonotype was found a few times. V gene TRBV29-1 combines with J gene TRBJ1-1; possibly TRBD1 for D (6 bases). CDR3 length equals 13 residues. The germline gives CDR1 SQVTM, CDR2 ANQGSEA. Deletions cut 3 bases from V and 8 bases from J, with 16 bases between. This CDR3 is CSVEGTLALEAFF. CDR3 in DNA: TGCAGCGTTGAGGGGACACTTGCTCTAGAAGCTTTCTTT. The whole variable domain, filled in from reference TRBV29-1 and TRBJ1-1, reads SAVISQKPSRDICQRGTSLTIQCQVDSQVTMMFWYRQQPGQSLTLIATANQGSEATYESGFVIDKFPISRPNLTFSTLTVSNMSPEDSSIYLCSVEGTLALEAFFGQGTRLTVV.

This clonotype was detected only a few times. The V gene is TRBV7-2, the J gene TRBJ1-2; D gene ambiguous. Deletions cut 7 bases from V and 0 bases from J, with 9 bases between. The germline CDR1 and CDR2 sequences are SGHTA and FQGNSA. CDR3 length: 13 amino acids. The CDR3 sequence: CASTESANYGYTF. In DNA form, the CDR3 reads TGTGCCAGCACTGAGAGCGCTAACTATGGCTACACCTTC.

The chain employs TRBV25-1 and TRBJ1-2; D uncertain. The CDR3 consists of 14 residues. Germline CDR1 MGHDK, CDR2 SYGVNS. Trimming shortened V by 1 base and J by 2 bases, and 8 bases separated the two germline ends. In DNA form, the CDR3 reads TGTGCCAGCAGTGAATCGGGAGACAACTATGGCTACACCTTC. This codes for CASSESGDNYGYTF.

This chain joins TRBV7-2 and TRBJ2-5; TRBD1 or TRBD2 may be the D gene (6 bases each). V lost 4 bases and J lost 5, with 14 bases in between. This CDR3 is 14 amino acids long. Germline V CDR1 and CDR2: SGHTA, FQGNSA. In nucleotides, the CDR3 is TGTGCCAGCAGCTCCACGGGGGCTGGGGAGACCCAGTACTTC. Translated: CASSSTGAGETQYF.

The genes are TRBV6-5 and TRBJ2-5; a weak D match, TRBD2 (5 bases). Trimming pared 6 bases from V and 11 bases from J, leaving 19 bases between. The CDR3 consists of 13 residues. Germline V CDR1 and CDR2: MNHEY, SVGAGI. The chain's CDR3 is CASRSRRSGKQYF. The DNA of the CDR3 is TGTGCCAGCAGGAGTCGGAGGTCGGGTAAGCAGTACTTC.

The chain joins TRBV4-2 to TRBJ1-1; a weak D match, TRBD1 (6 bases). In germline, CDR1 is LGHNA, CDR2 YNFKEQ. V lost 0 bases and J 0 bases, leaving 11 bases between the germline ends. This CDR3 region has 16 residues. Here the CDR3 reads CASSQDGDRMNTEAFF. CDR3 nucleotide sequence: TGTGCCAGCAGCCAAGACGGAGACAGGATGAACACTGAAGCTTTCTTT.

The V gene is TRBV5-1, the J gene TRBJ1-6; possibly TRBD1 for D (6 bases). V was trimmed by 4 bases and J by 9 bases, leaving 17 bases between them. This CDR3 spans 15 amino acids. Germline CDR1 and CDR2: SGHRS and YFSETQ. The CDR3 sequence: CASSDGQGGSSPLHF. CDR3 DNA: TGCGCCAGCAGCGATGGACAAGGGGGAAGTTCACCCCTCCACTTT.

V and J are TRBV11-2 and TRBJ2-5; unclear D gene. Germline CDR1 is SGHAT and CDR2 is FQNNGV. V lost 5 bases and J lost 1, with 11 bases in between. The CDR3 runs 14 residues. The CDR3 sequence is CASSITAVQETQYF. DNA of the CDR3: TGTGCCAGCAGCATAACGGCTGTCCAAGAGACCCAGTACTTC.

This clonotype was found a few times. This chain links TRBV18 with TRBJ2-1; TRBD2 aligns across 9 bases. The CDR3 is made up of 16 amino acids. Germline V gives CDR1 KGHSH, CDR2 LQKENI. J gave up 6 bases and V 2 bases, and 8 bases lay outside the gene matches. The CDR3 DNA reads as TGTGCCAGCTCACCAGTCAAGGCGGGGGGGCCCAATGAGCAGTTCTTC. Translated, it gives CASSPVKAGGPNEQFF.

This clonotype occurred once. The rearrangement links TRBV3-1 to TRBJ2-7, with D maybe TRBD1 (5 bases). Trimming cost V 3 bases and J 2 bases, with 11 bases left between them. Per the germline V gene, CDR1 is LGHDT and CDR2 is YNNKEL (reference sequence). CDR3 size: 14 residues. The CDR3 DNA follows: TGTGCCAGCAGCCACAATGCAGGGACCTACGAGCAGTACTTC. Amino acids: CASSHNAGTYEQYF.

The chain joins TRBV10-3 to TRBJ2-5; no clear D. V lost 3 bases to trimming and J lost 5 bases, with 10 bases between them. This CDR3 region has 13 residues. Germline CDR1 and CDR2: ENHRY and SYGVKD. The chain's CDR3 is CAISDVPGETQYF. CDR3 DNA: TGTGCCATCAGTGATGTGCCCGGGGAGACCCAGTACTTC.

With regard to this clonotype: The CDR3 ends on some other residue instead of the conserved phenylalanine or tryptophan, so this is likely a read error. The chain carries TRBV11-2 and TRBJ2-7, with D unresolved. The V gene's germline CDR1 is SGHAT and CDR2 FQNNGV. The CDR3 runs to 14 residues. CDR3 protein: CACSLSVSLGEQYI. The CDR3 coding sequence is TGTGCCTGCAGCTTATCGGTTTCCTTGGGCGAGCAGTACATC.

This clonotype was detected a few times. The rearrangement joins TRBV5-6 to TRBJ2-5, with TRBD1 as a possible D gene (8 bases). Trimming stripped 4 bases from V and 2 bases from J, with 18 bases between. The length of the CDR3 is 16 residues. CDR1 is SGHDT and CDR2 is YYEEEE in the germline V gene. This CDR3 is CASSRLQGGVQETQYF. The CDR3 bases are TGTGCCAGCAGCCGTCTACAGGGGGGGGTGCAAGAGACCCAGTACTTC. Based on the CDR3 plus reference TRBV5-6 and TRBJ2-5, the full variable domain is DAGVTQSPTHLIKTRGQQVTLRCSPKSGHDTVSWYQQALGQGPQFIFQYYEEEERQRGNFPDRFSGHQFPNYSSELNVNALLLGDSALYLCASSRLQGGVQETQYFGPGTRLLVL.

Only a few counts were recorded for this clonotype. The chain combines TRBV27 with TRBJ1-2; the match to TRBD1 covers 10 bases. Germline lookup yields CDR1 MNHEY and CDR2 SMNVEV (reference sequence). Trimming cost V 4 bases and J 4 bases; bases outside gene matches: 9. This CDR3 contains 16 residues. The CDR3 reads CASSSTRQGASYGYTF. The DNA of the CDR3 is TGTGCCAGCAGTTCCACCCGACAGGGGGCCAGCTATGGCTACACCTTC.

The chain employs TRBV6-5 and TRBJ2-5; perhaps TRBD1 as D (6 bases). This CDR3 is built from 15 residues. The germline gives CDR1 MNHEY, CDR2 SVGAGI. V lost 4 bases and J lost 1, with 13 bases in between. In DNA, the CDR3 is TGTGCCAGCAGTTGGAGGACAGACTCCCAAGAGACCCAGTACTTC. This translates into CASSWRTDSQETQYF.

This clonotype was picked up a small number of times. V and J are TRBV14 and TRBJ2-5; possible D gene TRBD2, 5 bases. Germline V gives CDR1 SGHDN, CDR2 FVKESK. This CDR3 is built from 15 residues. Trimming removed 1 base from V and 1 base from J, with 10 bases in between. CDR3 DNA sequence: TGTGCCAGCAGCCAAGTGCGGGCCTCCCAAGAGACCCAGTACTTC. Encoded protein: CASSQVRASQETQYF.

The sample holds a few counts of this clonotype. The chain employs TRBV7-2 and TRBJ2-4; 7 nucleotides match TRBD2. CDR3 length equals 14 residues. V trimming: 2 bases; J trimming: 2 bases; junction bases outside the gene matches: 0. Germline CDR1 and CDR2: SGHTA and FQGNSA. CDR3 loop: CASSLSGTKNIQYF. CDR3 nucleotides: TGTGCCAGCAGCTTAAGCGGGACCAAAAACATTCAGTACTTC.

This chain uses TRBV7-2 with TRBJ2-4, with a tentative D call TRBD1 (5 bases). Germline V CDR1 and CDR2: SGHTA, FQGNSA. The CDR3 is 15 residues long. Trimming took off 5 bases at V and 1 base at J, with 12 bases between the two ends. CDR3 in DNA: TGTGCCAGCAGCACCAGGGCGTCGGCCAAAAACATTCAGTACTTC. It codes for CASSTRASAKNIQYF.

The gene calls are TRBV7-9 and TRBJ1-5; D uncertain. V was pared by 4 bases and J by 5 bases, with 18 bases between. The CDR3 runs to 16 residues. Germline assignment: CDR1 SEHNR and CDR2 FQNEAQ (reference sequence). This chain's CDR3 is CASSSGSGLADQPQHF. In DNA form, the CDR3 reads TGTGCCAGCAGCTCAGGTTCGGGCCTAGCGGATCAGCCCCAGCATTTT.

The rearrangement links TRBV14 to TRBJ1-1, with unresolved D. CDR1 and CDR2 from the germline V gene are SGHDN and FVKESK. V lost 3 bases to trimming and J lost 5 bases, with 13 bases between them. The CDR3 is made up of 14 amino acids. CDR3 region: CASSHFGIGTEAFF. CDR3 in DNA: TGTGCCAGCAGCCATTTTGGGATCGGGACTGAAGCTTTCTTT. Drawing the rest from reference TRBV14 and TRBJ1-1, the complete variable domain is EAGVTQFPSHSVIEKGQTVTLRCDPISGHDNLYWYRRVMGKEIKFLLHFVKESKQDESGMPNNRFLAERTGGTYSTLKVQPAELEDSGVYFCASSHFGIGTEAFFGQGTRLTVV.

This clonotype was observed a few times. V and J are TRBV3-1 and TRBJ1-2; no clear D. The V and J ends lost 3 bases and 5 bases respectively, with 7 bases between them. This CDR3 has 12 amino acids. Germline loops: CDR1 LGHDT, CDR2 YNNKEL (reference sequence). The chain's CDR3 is CASSQTLYGYTF. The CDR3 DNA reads TGTGCCAGCAGCCAGACCCTGTATGGCTACACCTTC.

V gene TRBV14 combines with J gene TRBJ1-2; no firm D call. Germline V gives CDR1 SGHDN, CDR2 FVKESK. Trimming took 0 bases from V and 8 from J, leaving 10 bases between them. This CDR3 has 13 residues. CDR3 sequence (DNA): TGTGCCAGCAGCCAAGACCGGCCGTCCGGCTACACCTTC. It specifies CASSQDRPSGYTF.

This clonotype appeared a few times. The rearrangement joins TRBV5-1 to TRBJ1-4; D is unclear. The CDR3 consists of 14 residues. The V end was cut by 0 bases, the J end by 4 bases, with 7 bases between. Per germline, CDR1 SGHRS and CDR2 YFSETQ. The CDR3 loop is CASSLDGFNEKLFF. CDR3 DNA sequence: TGCGCCAGCAGCTTGGATGGCTTTAATGAAAAACTGTTTTTT.